Listed here are 31 T cell receptor beta chains from one sample, sequenced in a study of cytomegalovirus exposure and HLA in healthy donors (dated by TCRdb to 2016 to 2017). The protocol used for the library was the immunoSEQ multiplex PCR assay. For the multiplex PCR, a mixture combining 60 forward primers for TCR Vbeta segments and 13 reverse primers for TCR Jbeta segments was used. TCRdb mirrors the immuneACCESS table, restricted to in-frame sequences. Some clones are absent from its copies; in checked studies, under half trace to an unresolved V gene, and the reason for the others is unknown. The sample profile shows over 90,000 clones; about 72% of them were found once. The ten largest clones capture 15% to 20% of the sample. Sequencing was carried out using PBMCs. These receptors all stem from a woman aged 55-75 years in good health and CMV-seropositive.

The genes are TRBV7-9 and TRBJ2-1, with D possibly matching TRBD2 (5 bases). CDR3 length: 15 amino acids. CDR1 is SEHNR, CDR2 FQNEAQ, per germline (reference sequence). Trimming cost V 2 bases and J 2 bases, with 10 bases left between them. CDR3 DNA sequence: TGTGCCAGCAGCTTAATGGGAGTGCCCTACAATGAGCAGTTCTTC. This encodes CASSLMGVPYNEQFF.

The chain joins TRBV4-1 to TRBJ2-1; D not resolved. Trimming shortened V by 0 bases and J by 4 bases, and 13 bases separated the two germline ends. The CDR3 is made up of 16 amino acids. Germline values: CDR1 MGHRA, CDR2 YSYEKL. CDR3 in DNA: TGCGCCAGCAGCCAAGATTATGGTAGTCGGTACAATGAGCAGTTCTTC. It specifies CASSQDYGSRYNEQFF.

Here the CDR3 DNA reads TGTGCCAGCTCCGTCTTTGTCCTCTTACAGGCTGAAGCTTTCTTT. This codes for CASSVFVLLQAEAFF. The chain couples TRBV18 to TRBJ1-1; tentative D call: TRBD1 (5 bases). Germline loops: CDR1 KGHSH, CDR2 LQKENI. The CDR3 loop spans 15 amino acids. V gave up 6 bases and J gave up 6 bases, with 20 bases separating them.

Only one count was recorded for this clone. The chain employs TRBV15 and TRBJ1-2, with unresolved D. Germline V lookup: CDR1 LNHNV, CDR2 YYDKDF (reference sequence). Trimming took 6 bases from V and 0 from J, leaving 5 bases between them. The CDR3 loop spans 12 amino acids. CDR3 bases: TGTGCCACCAGGGCCTCTAACTATGGCTACACCTTC. It codes for CATRASNYGYTF.

This sequence joins TRBV28 and TRBJ1-5; D may be TRBD1 (6 bases). Per the germline V gene, CDR1 is MDHEN and CDR2 is SYDVKM. With 2 bases removed from V and 0 bases from J, the gap between germline ends came to 11 bases. This CDR3 spans 16 amino acids. In DNA form, the CDR3 reads TGTGCCAGCAGTTTAGCAGGGGCCTATAGCAATCAGCCCCAGCATTTT. This codes for CASSLAGAYSNQPQHF.

The rearrangement joins TRBV5-5 to TRBJ2-7; D is possibly TRBD2 (5 bases). The CDR3 is 15 amino acids. Trimming cost V 3 bases and J 0 bases, with 13 bases left between them. Germline CDR1 SGHKS, CDR2 YYEKEE (reference sequence). The CDR3 spells CASSYRTAGSYEQYF. CDR3 nucleotides: TGTGCCAGCAGCTACCGGACTGCGGGCTCCTACGAGCAGTACTTC.

This clone was seen a single time. The V and J genes are TRBV7-6 and TRBJ2-7; D gene ambiguous. Germline CDR1 and CDR2: SGHVS and FNYEAQ. V was shortened by 1 base and J by 0 bases, with 13 bases between the two germline ends. The length of the CDR3 is 16 residues. Here the CDR3 reads CASSLVPFESSYEQYF. Here the CDR3 DNA reads TGTGCCAGCAGCTTAGTTCCTTTTGAGAGCTCCTACGAGCAGTACTTC.

In this sample, this clone turned up once. V and J are TRBV27 and TRBJ1-5, with a possible D match to TRBD1 (6 bases). The CDR3 consists of 17 residues. V was pared by 2 bases and J by 0 bases, with 14 bases between. Per germline, CDR1 MNHEY and CDR2 SMNVEV (reference sequence). The CDR3 nucleotides read TGTGCCAGCAGTTTACACGGGACACCTTATAGCAATCAGCCCCAGCATTTT. Amino acid sequence: CASSLHGTPYSNQPQHF.

V gene TRBV9 combines with J gene TRBJ2-2; maybe TRBD2 (6 bases). Trimming took 0 bases from V and 6 from J, leaving 12 bases between them. This CDR3 is 15 amino acids long. The germline gives CDR1 SGDLS, CDR2 YYNGEE. CDR3 nucleotides: TGTGCCAGCAGCGTAGGGGTCCCGGGGGCCGGGGAGCTGTTTTTT. This gives the protein CASSVGVPGAGELFF.

This chain connects TRBV7-3 to TRBJ2-2, with 12 bases identical to TRBD2. Germline CDR1 reads SGHTA; CDR2 reads FQGTGA. The CDR3 has 15 amino acids. Trimming at V came to 6 bases and at J to 5 bases, leaving 4 bases not matched to a gene. The CDR3, as DNA: TGTGCCAGCAGGGCGACTAGCGGGAGTACCGGGGAGCTGTTTTTT. Translating it yields CASRATSGSTGELFF.

This chain joins TRBV2 and TRBJ2-3, with 10 bases aligning to TRBD2. The V gene end was trimmed by 6 bases and the J gene end by 3 bases; junction bases not matched to a gene: 9. CDR1 and CDR2 from the germline V gene are SNHLY and FYNNEI. CDR3 length equals 16 residues. The CDR3: CASRSPSGGGTDTQYF. Here the CDR3 DNA reads TGTGCCAGCAGGAGCCCTAGCGGGGGAGGGACAGATACGCAGTATTTT.

Within the sample, this clone is medium-sized. The chain links TRBV7-3 to TRBJ2-3, with 8 nucleotides matching TRBD2. The V and J ends lost 5 bases and 6 bases, in that order; junction bases with no gene match: 10. CDR1 is SGHTA and CDR2 is FQGTGA in the germline V gene. CDR3 size: 15 residues. The CDR3 DNA reads TGTGCCAGCAGCCATGTTGGCGGGGGGTCGGATACGCAGTATTTT. It specifies CASSHVGGGSDTQYF.

V is TRBV5-5 and J is TRBJ1-1; TRBD1 might be the D (5 bases). In germline, CDR1 is SGHKS, CDR2 YYEKEE (reference sequence). The CDR3 runs 13 residues. The V gene lost 5 bases and the J gene lost 6 bases, with 14 bases spanning the gap. The CDR3 loop is CASREGRNSEAFF. The DNA of the CDR3 is TGTGCCAGCAGGGAGGGACGGAATTCTGAAGCTTTCTTT. Complete variable domain (other parts from reference TRBV5-5 and TRBJ1-1): DAGVTQSPTHLIKTRGQQVTLRCSPISGHKSVSWYQQVLGQGPQFIFQYYEKEERGRGNFPDRFSARQFPNYSSELNVNALLLGDSALYLCASREGRNSEAFFGQGTRLTVV.

The chain is built from TRBV6-1 and TRBJ1-4, with a tentative D call TRBD1 (5 bases). This CDR3 comprises 13 residues. The germline V gene encodes CDR1 MNHNS and CDR2 SASEGT. V lost 10 bases and J lost 4, with 13 bases in between. The DNA for the CDR3 is TGTGCCATCCCGGGGGGGTTTAATGAAAAACTGTTTTTT. This sequence encodes CAIPGGFNEKLFF.

Worth noting for this clone: At one of its ends the junction is not consistent with the germline gene, which may arise from a read error. The genes are TRBV6-6 and TRBJ2-7; D may be TRBD1 (5 bases). CDR1 and CDR2 (germline): MNHNY, SVGAGI (reference sequence). CDR3 length: 14 residues. The CDR3 region is CASGYPPKGNEQYF. As DNA, the CDR3 is TGTGCCAGCGGTTATCCCCCCAAGGGGAACGAGCAGTACTTC.

V gene TRBV5-1 combines with J gene TRBJ1-1; tentative D call: TRBD1 (6 bases). CDR1 and CDR2 (germline): SGHRS, YFSETQ. The length of the CDR3 is 13 residues. V was pared by 5 bases and J by 5 bases, with 13 bases between. CDR3 sequence: CASRGGQKTEAFF. For the CDR3, the DNA is TGCGCCAGCAGAGGAGGACAGAAAACTGAAGCTTTCTTT.

The chain links TRBV4-1 to TRBJ2-5; TRBD1 matches 9 bases. The J call may be incorrect, as the DNA end agrees better with TRBJ2-7. Germline V gene data show CDR1 as MGHRA and CDR2 as YSYEKL. This CDR3 spans 14 amino acids. CDR3: CASSTGQGVREQYF. In nucleotides, the CDR3 is TGCGCCAGCAGCACGGGACAGGGAGTCCGCGAGCAGTACTTC.

There are a few counts of this clone. At one boundary the junction diverges from the germline segment, which might be a read error. The rearrangement links TRBV10-2 to TRBJ1-1; D uncertain. The CDR3 runs 14 residues. The V gene's germline CDR1 is WSHSY and CDR2 SAAADI. CDR3 sequence (DNA): TGCGCCAGCACTGAGAATGAGGCTAACACTGAAGCTTTCTTT. This gives the protein CASTENEANTEAFF.

The J gene is TRBJ2-7, the V gene TRBV18; 9 bases align to TRBD2. Germline CDR1 is KGHSH and CDR2 is LQKENI. The CDR3 contains 13 residues. Trimming at V came to 3 bases and at J to 3 bases, leaving 0 bases not matched to a gene. The CDR3 is CASSPSGSYEQYF. CDR3 coding DNA: TGTGCCAGCTCACCTAGCGGGAGCTACGAGCAGTACTTC.

The chain carries TRBV5-1 and TRBJ1-6, with D hard to call. V lost 4 bases and J lost 0, with 11 bases in between. CDR1 and CDR2 (germline): SGHRS, YFSETQ. The CDR3 has 16 amino acids. The chain's CDR3 is CASSRNTASYNSPLHF. The CDR3, as DNA: TGCGCCAGCAGCCGGAACACAGCCTCCTATAATTCACCCCTCCACTTT. The complete variable domain, with remaining parts taken from reference TRBV5-1 and TRBJ1-6, reads KAGVTQTPRYLIKTRGQQVTLSCSPISGHRSVSWYQQTPGQGLQFLFEYFSETQRNKGNFPGRFSGRQFSNSRSEMNVSTLELGDSALYLCASSRNTASYNSPLHFGNGTRLTVT.

This clone came up once. The V and J genes are TRBV25-1 and TRBJ2-7; 12 bases are a match to TRBD2. Germline loops: CDR1 MGHDK, CDR2 SYGVNS. The CDR3 has 17 residues. Losses at the gene ends were 6 bases for V and 5 bases for J; bases not matched to a gene: 14. The CDR3 nucleotides read TGTGCCAGCAGCGAGACTAGCGGGAGCTGTATATACCACGAGCAGTACTTC. Translation gives CASSETSGSCIYHEQYF.

This clone was seen more than once but under ten times. A read error may account for a junction end that differs from germline. V usage is TRBV9 and J usage is TRBJ2-1; 8 bases map to TRBD2. This CDR3 contains 13 residues. The germline CDR1 and CDR2 sequences are SGDLS and YYNGEE. CDR3 in amino acids: CASSATPGTSILF. CDR3 DNA sequence: TGTGCCAGCAGCGCGACGCCCGGGACTAGTATACTCTTC.

This clone was observed many times. V and J are TRBV6-6 and TRBJ1-5, with unresolved D. The germline V and J ends were trimmed by 4 bases and 0 bases, with 7 bases remaining between them. CDR1 and CDR2 (germline): MNHNY, SVGAGI (reference sequence). The CDR3 covers 14 residues. The CDR3, as DNA: TGTGCCAGCAGTTTTGCAGTTAGCAATCAGCCCCAGCATTTT. It translates to CASSFAVSNQPQHF.

The count of this clone is one. The chain is built from TRBV28 and TRBJ1-2, with 12 bases fitting TRBD1. The trim removed 0 bases at V and 4 bases at J, leaving 3 bases unmatched. Per germline, CDR1 MDHEN and CDR2 SYDVKM. CDR3 length: 16 residues. The DNA for the CDR3 is TGTGCCAGCAGTTTATGGGGACAGGGGGCCGGCTATGGCTACACCTTC. Its protein is CASSLWGQGAGYGYTF.

The chain recombines TRBV9 with TRBJ1-5; D uncertain. In germline, CDR1 is SGDLS, CDR2 YYNGEE. V lost 0 bases, J lost 6 bases, and 7 bases lay in between. CDR3 size: 13 residues. CDR3 region: CASSVETGQPQHF. DNA of the CDR3: TGTGCCAGCAGCGTAGAAACGGGTCAGCCCCAGCATTTT.

The chain is built from TRBV30 and TRBJ2-1, with 11 bases aligning to TRBD2. V dropped 8 bases and J dropped 9; count of bases not matched to a gene: 9. The CDR3 length is 13 residues. CDR1 is GTSNPN and CDR2 is SVGIG in the germline V gene (reference sequence). The CDR3 protein is CAGGSSGRTEQFF. Written as DNA, the CDR3 is TGTGCCGGGGGGTCTAGCGGGAGGACTGAGCAGTTCTTC.

The rearrangement uses TRBV27 and TRBJ2-1, with TRBD1 matching 9 bases. V shed 1 base, J shed 0 bases, and the junction held 4 bases outside the gene matches. CDR1 is MNHEY and CDR2 is SMNVEV in the germline V gene (reference sequence). This CDR3 has 17 amino acids. The CDR3: CASSLYGTGSSYNEQFF. The CDR3 coding sequence is TGTGCCAGCAGTTTATATGGGACAGGGAGCTCCTACAATGAGCAGTTCTTC.

CDR3 DNA: TGTGCCAGCAGCTCCAGGGACAGTTTCTTCAGGGAGCAGTACTTC. It codes for CASSSRDSFFREQYF. This sequence joins TRBV5-8 and TRBJ2-7; 7 bases map to TRBD1. The length of the CDR3 is 15 residues. Trimming removed 3 bases from V and 7 bases from J; junction bases left unmatched: 13. Germline V CDR1 and CDR2: SGHTS, YDEGEE.

The chain combines TRBV4-1 with TRBJ2-1, with a tentative D call TRBD2 (6 bases). Germline values: CDR1 MGHRA, CDR2 YSYEKL. V shed 6 bases and J shed 4 bases, with 13 bases lying between them. The CDR3 is made up of 14 amino acids. The DNA of the CDR3 is TGCGCCAGCAGTCAGACTAGGATTTACAATGAGCAGTTCTTC. Amino acid sequence: CASSQTRIYNEQFF.

This sequence joins TRBV29-1 and TRBJ2-1; TRBD1 might be the D (6 bases). The CDR3 consists of 11 residues. V was trimmed by 7 bases and J by 6 bases, leaving 10 bases between them. Germline CDR1 and CDR2: SQVTM and ANQGSEA. CDR3 in amino acids: CSAGQRNEQFF. The DNA of the CDR3 is TGCAGCGCGGGACAACGCAATGAGCAGTTCTTC.

This clone appeared a single time. The gene calls are TRBV19 and TRBJ1-5; D is possibly TRBD1 (6 bases). Per germline, CDR1 LNHDA and CDR2 SQIVND (reference sequence). The length of the CDR3 is 16 residues. V dropped 6 bases and J dropped 3 bases, with 18 bases sitting between them. The CDR3 protein is CASRANADRYNQPQHF. CDR3 coding DNA: TGTGCCAGTAGGGCAAATGCGGACAGATACAATCAGCCCCAGCATTTT.